Listed here is a single T cell receptor beta chain. A single count supports this clone. Its antigen remains undetermined. There are no base qualities to consult, and no much larger clone falls within one base. The trim is 5 bases for V and 1 base for J, with a gap of 8 bases between the germline ends. The CDR3 starts with the cysteine, ends with the phenylalanine, and has 13 residues. The kept DNA is CDR3 alone, 39 bases in frame from the first base. CDR1 and CDR2, looked up from the germline V gene, are SGHTA and FQGNSA. The cohort was made up of 500 to 800 healthy bone marrow donors. At the time of sampling, every cohort member was nominally healthy, though immune exposures that went unrecorded were likely present. The donor was CMV seronegative and was included in the group of 352 seronegative cohort members. A peripheral blood sample was collected from each donor, and TCR beta sequencing was performed on peripheral blood mononuclear cells. The Qiagen DNeasy Blood Extraction Kit was used to extract genomic DNA from the blood cell samples.

This sample stems from a study of cytomegalovirus exposure and HLA in healthy donors (dated by TCRdb to between 2016 and 2019). Looking at the study overall: In an earlier analysis of under 600 of the donors, about 260 Gb of sequence data and 90 million to 120 million unique TCR beta sequences from 150 million to 200 million T cells were reported. An early release that covered approximately 600 HLA-typed donors contained approximately 300 gigabases of sequencing data and 70 million to 100 million unique TCR sequences. Of the 300 to 500 genotyped donors, approximately 80% were placed in the genetic ancestry cluster associated with self-reported Caucasian donors. The study aimed to test whether cataloging public T cell receptors could reveal signatures of past pathogen exposure. The T cell repertoires of under 750 subjects were profiled by immunosequencing and related to cytomegalovirus serostatus. Besides the first cohort of 666 subjects, a separate validation cohort made up of over a hundred different subjects was used. The study combined high-throughput TCR immunosequencing, statistical association of individual TCRs with disease status, and machine learning to predict cytomegalovirus infection status. To study patterns of TCR occurrence, a later analysis re-analyzed previously published TCR beta repertoires from under 750 donors and added high-resolution HLA genotyping. The later analysis used no new phenotypic data to find candidate immune exposures, relying instead on TCR beta sequences and their occurrence across donors. An earlier analysis of several hundred of the donors applied high-throughput TCR beta sequencing to assess whether each TCR beta V gene segment acted as functional or pseudogenic. Donor age, sex, ethnicity and CMV serostatus were compiled alongside the repertoire data. A later genetic analysis took genome-wide SNP genotypes for about 55% of the roughly 670 donors and used that subset as a discovery cohort. Every discovery cohort repertoire had been produced on one sequencing platform. Class I and class II HLA loci were covered by the typing at four-digit resolution. Typing coverage varied by locus: about 620-630 donors for A, B, C, DRB1 and DQB1; roughly 510 for DQA1; some 610 for DPA1; some 470 for DPB1. A few DR-DQ haplotypes were treated as single units for association and clustering because of strong linkage in the cohort. Among a few hundred genotyped donors of the cohort, an average of 235,054 unique TCR beta nucleotide sequences were sequenced per donor, about a sixth of them non-productive.

The method behind the library was the immunoSEQ multiplex PCR assay. A mixture of 60 forward primers for TCR Vbeta segments and 13 reverse primers for TCR Jbeta segments was used in the multiplex PCR. The CDR3 region of rearranged TCR beta genes was amplified from genomic DNA by a multiplex PCR assay. The amplified TCR beta libraries were sequenced on the Illumina HiSeq System as 87-base-pair reads. From the authors' description of their analysis: Across the 500 to 750 repertoires, a later analysis counted approximately 75 million unique TCR beta chains, around 10 million of which were shared by at least two donors. To remove PCR and sequencing errors, raw reads were error-corrected and collapsed into unique sequences using a nearest-neighbor algorithm that merged closely related sequences. To assign V, D and J gene segments, CDR3 sequences were aligned to IMGT reference sequences. Each retained sequence needed at least a six-nucleotide match to both a V gene segment and a J gene segment. A rearrangement counted as productive if the CDR3 had no stop codons and remained in frame with V and J, and every other rearrangement counted as non-productive. Following IMGT convention, CDR3 was defined as the stretch from the second conserved V-encoded cysteine up to the conserved J-encoded phenylalanine. The earlier analysis of about 610 of the donors excluded any sequence lacking an unambiguous match to a single V gene segment. In an earlier analysis of approximately 590 of the donors, V segments were called functional above 56.7% productive rearrangements and were called segregating when the between-donor standard deviation exceeded 5%. A statistical classification framework was built for diagnosing cytomegalovirus status from the catalog of TCR beta chain sequences. In a later analysis, V and J genes were assigned by comparing TCR nucleotide sequences against IMGT/GENE-DB human TR gene sequences. A later analysis assigned CDR3 sequences and most-parsimonious VDJ recombination scenarios with the TCRdist pipeline. A later analysis defined each TCR beta chain by its CDR3 amino acid sequence plus V-gene family, and excluded reads lacking a unique V-gene family. As a way to deal with suspected cross-contamination and a sequencing artifact, a later analysis dropped 500 to 700 nucleotide sequences that were highly shared and had low generation probability. In a later analysis, a clonal expansion index was calculated for each public chain from normalized within-repertoire ranks of inferred template counts. In a later analysis, generation probabilities were computed with a VDJ recombination model fitted to out-of-frame rearrangements, and the resulting probabilities were checked against IGoR. In a later analysis, hypergeometric tests were used to score TCR-TCR, TCR-HLA and TCR-CMV co-occurrence, with a repertoire-size bias correction applied to TCR pairs. False discovery rates were estimated in a later analysis by permuting HLA or CMV assignments 20 times. In a later analysis, co-occurring TCRs were grouped with DBSCAN, and TCRdist sequence similarity was added when clustering was performed within HLA-allele-positive subsets. Repertoires with fewer than 30,000 or more than 120,000 public chains, plus five repertoires with anomalous nucleotide sharing, were excluded from co-occurrence clustering. This is the immuneACCESS table as TCRdb keeps it, with only in-frame sequences that have V and J called. A part of the clones is gone; compared with another copy, unresolved V genes explain less than half, and the rest is unexplained. That table furnishes V, J and clone size, whereas the DNA furnished D and trimming. For this sample there are 100,000 to 150,000 clones; approximately 75% appear just once. Of the sample, approximately 3.8% falls within the top ten clones.

Findings and caveats that apply to the study as a whole: A later analysis found that TCR association rates varied across HLA loci, with DRB1 alleles showing the most associated TCRs and HLA-C alleles the fewest. A further reported finding was that TCR beta sequences accurately predicted the HLA-A and HLA-B alleles for most subjects in the first cohort. A later analysis reported that several top co-occurrence clusters appeared linked to parvovirus B19, influenza, CMV and Epstein-Barr virus. In a later analysis, most CMV-associated TCR beta chains were found to appear HLA-restricted, with HLA associations seemingly driven largely by CMV exposure. A group of highly shared sequence variants was considered likely to be a technical artifact of the sequencing pipeline. In vitro tests confirmed that three of the cytomegalovirus-associated TCR beta chains recognize cytomegalovirus antigens. The study listed 150 to 200 TCR beta chains as associated with cytomegalovirus. Sequencing depth was assumed to be roughly uniform across donors in the presence/absence analyses, though that assumption may not hold. An association between a missense DCLRE1C variant and V-gene and J-gene trimming of TCR beta chains was found in a later genetic analysis and replicated in an independent cohort. According to a later genetic analysis, donors in an Asian-associated ancestry cluster had fewer N-insertions in productive TCRs than the roughly 670-donor mean. In both the original and validation cohorts, the classifier was reported to diagnose cytomegalovirus status with high specificity and sensitivity. This cohort had only TCR beta chains sequenced, and the lack of alpha or paired-chain data limited which features could be detected. Because some donors lacked HLA typing at each locus, the association tests relied only on the typed subset. Assigning TCR associations to individual alleles was difficult when HLA alleles, especially DR and DQ, strongly co-occurred. Because counts were too low, roughly 17 rarely observed V segments, including chromosome 9 orphons, were left out of the earlier analysis of approximately 580 of the donors. In an earlier analysis of 587 of the donors, most TCR beta V segments appeared in productive rearrangements about 87% or about 30% of the time, broadly matching IMGT annotations. Immune exposure information for the cohort was limited to CMV serostatus. Linkage disequilibrium might explain the correlated functional status among segregating V segments, but an unknown experimental factor could not be excluded. The authors suggested that the approach could potentially be extended to other disease states and immunological phenotypes. Specific HLA alleles were associated with some 15,000 TCR beta sequences at a false discovery rate of 0.05 in a later analysis. In a later analysis, HLA-associated TCR beta chains were found to be more clonally expanded and to have lower generation probabilities than equally common non-associated chains. The 87-base-pair reads could not distinguish some IMGT-functional V segments, including TRBV6-2 and TRBV6-3, so those segments were excluded. Across donors, most TCR sequences were observed very rarely, whereas some public TCRs were present in many individuals.

The rearranged segments are TRBV7-2 and TRBJ1-1; perhaps TRBD1 is the D gene, with 6 bases matching. The sequenced material came from PBMCs. The clonotype was recovered from a young man in good health and CMV-seronegative. The CDR3 loop reads CASSKQGNTEAFF. The DNA sequence is TGTGCCAGCAGCAAACAGGGGAACACTGAAGCTTTCTTT. Here the CDR3 is joined to the reference TRBV7-2 and TRBJ1-1 genes, and the full variable domain is: GAGVSQSPSNKVTEKGKDVELRCDPISGHTALYWYRQSLGQGLEFLIYFQGNSAPDKSGLPSDRFSAERTGGSVSTLTIQRTQQEDSAVYLCASSKQGNTEAFFGQGTRLTVV.